Below are 24 T cell receptor beta chains sequenced from a single sample in a study of blood T cell repertoires in COVID-19. This table comes from immunoSEQ multiplex PCR, and its TCRdb copy is limited to in-frame clones, with some not included. The sample lists 300,000 to 350,000 clones, over 80% seen once, with 9.9% in the top ten. The material sequenced was peripheral blood. The source is a man aged 25-45 years with COVID-19, enrolled during active disease.

This clone appeared once. The chain joins TRBV6-5 to TRBJ2-7, with D tentatively TRBD1 (6 bases). Trimming took 6 bases from V and 4 from J, leaving 19 bases between them. This CDR3 contains 15 residues. Per the germline V gene, CDR1 is MNHEY and CDR2 is SVGAGI. In DNA, the CDR3 is TGTGCCAGCAGAGCGGACAGTAACCCTTCGTACGAGCAGTACTTC. This sequence encodes CASRADSNPSYEQYF.

V usage is TRBV7-2 and J usage is TRBJ2-2; D gene uncertain. The CDR3 spans 13 residues. Trimming cost V 5 bases and J 5 bases, with 9 bases left between them. Germline lookup yields CDR1 SGHTA and CDR2 FQGNSA. The CDR3 here is CASSVQITGELFF. Written as DNA, the CDR3 is TGTGCCAGCAGCGTCCAGATTACCGGGGAGCTGTTTTTT.

This clone occurred a few times. V and J are TRBV29-1 and TRBJ2-1; D possibly corresponds to TRBD2 (6 bases). Germline loops: CDR1 SQVTM, CDR2 ANQGSEA. CDR3 length equals 14 residues. With 3 bases removed from V and 9 bases from J, the gap between germline ends came to 18 bases. CDR3 loop: CSVDGSGGTSEQFF. Here the CDR3 DNA reads TGCAGCGTTGACGGCAGTGGGGGGACGAGTGAGCAGTTCTTC.

The chain carries TRBV6-6 and TRBJ1-1; D is ambiguous. Germline values: CDR1 MNHNY, CDR2 SVGAGI (reference sequence). CDR3 length: 12 residues. Trimming pared 6 bases from V and 6 bases from J, leaving 11 bases between. The CDR3 bases are TGTGCCAGCAGCCTCACCTATCCTGAAGCTTTCTTT. This codes for CASSLTYPEAFF.

The chain couples TRBV19 to TRBJ2-3, with a weak D call TRBD2 (6 bases). Trimming took 5 bases from V and 4 from J, leaving 10 bases between them. This CDR3 has 13 amino acids. Germline CDR1 and CDR2: LNHDA and SQIVND (reference sequence). This chain's CDR3 is CASSPGLPDTQYF. CDR3 in DNA: TGTGCCAGTAGTCCTGGACTACCAGATACGCAGTATTTT.

This clone was observed once. The chain recombines TRBV6-5 with TRBJ2-1; D is unclear. CDR3 length equals 15 residues. Germline-derived CDR1 and CDR2 are MNHEY and SVGAGI. Deletions cut 5 bases from V and 0 bases from J, with 11 bases between. DNA of the CDR3: TGTGCCAGCAGTCAAAGCTGGAGCTCCTACAATGAGCAGTTCTTC. This translates into CASSQSWSSYNEQFF.

The genes are TRBV14 and TRBJ1-2; D is possibly TRBD1 (6 bases). Germline values: CDR1 SGHDN, CDR2 FVKESK. Trimming removed 2 bases from V and 5 bases from J, with 18 bases in between. The length of the CDR3 is 16 residues. CDR3 in DNA: TGTGCCAGCAGCCAACGGACAGCCCTGAGTGGGTATGGCTACACCTTC. Its translation is CASSQRTALSGYGYTF.

In its sample, this clone was seen once. This specimen includes other DNA sequences encoding the same CDR3. This chain uses TRBV15 with TRBJ2-7; D may be TRBD1 (5 bases). CDR3 size: 15 residues. V gave up 0 bases and J gave up 1 base, with 10 bases separating them. The germline gives CDR1 LNHNV, CDR2 YYDKDF (reference sequence). CDR3 sequence (DNA): TGTGCCACCAGCAGAGATAGGGGCAGGTCCTACGAGCAGTACTTC. Its protein product is CATSRDRGRSYEQYF. Full variable domain (missing parts from reference TRBV15 and TRBJ2-7): DAMVIQNPRYQVTQFGKPVTLSCSQTLNHNVMYWYQQKSSQAPKLLFHYYDKDFNNEADTPDNFQSRRPNTSFCFLDIRSPGLGDTAMYLCATSRDRGRSYEQYFGPGTRLTVT.

Note on this clone: Relative to the germline gene, one junction end is altered; a read error may explain this. The chain joins TRBV12-3 or TRBV12-4 to TRBJ1-1, with TRBD1 matching 9 bases. CDR3 length: 13 residues. CDR3 protein: CASQWSGTGRSLF. CDR3 bases: TGTGCCAGCCAATGGTCCGGGACAGGGAGGTCTCTCTTT.

This clone was seen more than once but under ten times. The chain uses TRBV7-2 and TRBJ2-7, with 7 bases that match TRBD1. This CDR3 has 15 residues. The germline V gene has CDR1 SGHTA and CDR2 FQGNSA. V shed 3 bases and J 2 bases; nucleotides not matched to a gene: 7. In DNA, the CDR3 is TGTGCCAGCAGCTTTACAGGGGCCGGACCCTACGAGCAGTACTTC. Translation: CASSFTGAGPYEQYF.

The V gene is TRBV19, the J gene TRBJ1-1, with 8 bases that match TRBD1. Germline CDR1 and CDR2: LNHDA and SQIVND (reference sequence). J lost 6 bases, V lost 4 bases, and 7 bases had no gene match. The length of the CDR3 is 14 residues. The CDR3 DNA reads as TGTGCCAGTAGTACATGGACAGGGAGTCCTGAAGCTTTCTTT. This gives the protein CASSTWTGSPEAFF.

This chain links TRBV11-2 with TRBJ2-5, with 10 nucleotides matching TRBD2. The ends lost 10 bases at V and 3 bases at J; junction bases unmatched: 5. The germline V gene has CDR1 SGHAT and CDR2 FQNNGV. This CDR3 comprises 13 residues. In DNA form, the CDR3 reads TGTGCCACCAGTCTAGCGGGGGAAGAGACCCAGTACTTC. Protein product: CATSLAGEETQYF.

The gene calls are TRBV6-5 and TRBJ2-7, with D tentatively TRBD1 (6 bases). The V gene lost 2 bases and the J gene lost 9 bases, with 11 bases spanning the gap. The CDR3 consists of 12 residues. From germline, CDR1 is MNHEY and CDR2 SVGAGI. Here the CDR3 reads CASSYRGQRQYF. For the CDR3, the DNA is TGTGCCAGCAGTTACCGTGGACAGAGGCAGTACTTC.

The chain employs TRBV28 and TRBJ2-7; TRBD2 matches 14 bases. Trimming removed 2 bases from V and 4 bases from J; junction bases left unmatched: 1. Germline V CDR1 and CDR2: MDHEN, SYDVKM. The length of the CDR3 is 15 residues. The chain's CDR3 is CASSLRTSGRYEQYF. CDR3 DNA sequence: TGTGCCAGCAGTTTAAGGACTAGCGGGAGGTACGAGCAGTACTTC.

This clone turned up a few times. The genes are TRBV11-1 and TRBJ1-1, with TRBD1 matching 7 bases. J was trimmed by 3 bases and V by 1 base; bases with no gene match: 8. The V gene's germline CDR1 is SGHAT and CDR2 FQDESV (reference sequence). This CDR3 comprises 16 residues. The CDR3: CASSLVRPGGDTEAFF. The CDR3 bases are TGTGCCAGCAGCTTAGTTAGGCCAGGGGGAGACACTGAAGCTTTCTTT.

This chain uses TRBV7-3 with TRBJ2-1; TRBD1 might be the D (6 bases). The ends were cut back, 1 base at V and 2 bases at J, with 12 bases in the middle. Germline lookup yields CDR1 SGHTA and CDR2 FQGTGA. The CDR3 length is 16 residues. CDR3 coding DNA: TGTGCCAGCAGCTTAAGAGGCAGGGGTGCCTACAATGAGCAGTTCTTC. It codes for CASSLRGRGAYNEQFF.

The CDR3 loop is CASSLDSDSYKQYF. In DNA form, the CDR3 reads TGTGCCAGCAGTCTAGATTCGGACTCGTACAAGCAGTACTTC. This rearrangement joins TRBV28 to TRBJ2-7; weak D call: TRBD2 (5 bases). Trimming stripped 5 bases from V and 8 bases from J, with 19 bases between. This CDR3 comprises 14 residues. Germline loops: CDR1 MDHEN, CDR2 SYDVKM. The full variable domain, rest sourced from reference TRBV28 and TRBJ2-7, is DVKVTQSSRYLVKRTGEKVFLECVQDMDHENMFWYRQDPGLGLRLIYFSYDVKMKEKGDIPEGYSVSREKKERFSLILESASTNQTSMYLCASSLDSDSYKQYFGPGTRLTVT.

The rearrangement uses TRBV11-2 and TRBJ1-1, with 8 bases aligning to TRBD1. Trimming removed 3 bases from V and 2 bases from J; junction bases left unmatched: 2. Germline lookup yields CDR1 SGHAT and CDR2 FQNNGV. The CDR3 loop spans 14 amino acids. The CDR3 protein is CASSFAGGNTEAFF. CDR3 coding DNA: TGTGCCAGCAGCTTCGCAGGGGGCAACACTGAAGCTTTCTTT.

The V and J genes are TRBV9 and TRBJ2-7; a weak D match, TRBD2 (6 bases). The CDR3 consists of 13 residues. Germline V lookup: CDR1 SGDLS, CDR2 YYNGEE. The ends were cut back, 3 bases at V and 6 bases at J, with 13 bases in the middle. The CDR3 nucleotides are TGTGCCAGCAGCGCCGGACGGGACTCCGAGCAGTACTTC. Translating gives CASSAGRDSEQYF.

The rearrangement joins TRBV18 to TRBJ2-7, with TRBD1 matching over 10 bases. This CDR3 has 13 residues. V lost 3 bases to trimming and J lost 6 bases; unmatched junction nucleotides: 2. From germline, CDR1 is KGHSH and CDR2 LQKENI. In DNA, the CDR3 is TGTGCCAGCTCACCGGGGGACAGGGGCGAGCAGTACTTC. Amino acids: CASSPGDRGEQYF.

The rearrangement uses TRBV5-6 and TRBJ1-1, with 7 positions matching TRBD1. The CDR3 loop spans 15 amino acids. CDR1 is SGHDT, CDR2 YYEEEE, per germline. The J segment lost 8 bases and the V segment lost 4 bases, leaving 14 bases of the junction unmatched. CDR3 in amino acids: CASSPSGQTKSEAFF. The CDR3, as DNA: TGTGCCAGCAGCCCTTCGGGACAGACCAAATCGGAAGCTTTCTTT.

The chain employs TRBV7-8 and TRBJ1-3; 9 nucleotides agree with TRBD1. The germline gives CDR1 SGHVS, CDR2 FQNEAQ. This CDR3 has 16 residues. Trimming removed 5 bases from V and 2 bases from J; junction bases left unmatched: 7. CDR3 nucleotide sequence: TGTGCCAGCAGCCTTGGACAGGGGAAAACTGGAAACACCATATATTTT. Translation: CASSLGQGKTGNTIYF.

The rearrangement uses TRBV11-2 and TRBJ2-7; unclear D gene. The CDR3 runs 14 residues. V was shortened by 5 bases and J by 6 bases, with 17 bases between the two germline ends. Germline-derived CDR1 and CDR2 are SGHAT and FQNNGV. CDR3 sequence (DNA): TGTGCCAGCAGCACCGACACTGACCTACTCGAGCAGTACTTC. Translating gives CASSTDTDLLEQYF.

The genes are TRBV5-8 and TRBJ2-5, with D possibly matching TRBD1 (6 bases). V was clipped by 4 bases and J by 5 bases, with 15 bases between them. Germline CDR1 reads SGHTS; CDR2 reads YDEGEE. The CDR3 runs 14 residues. CDR3 DNA sequence: TGTGCCAGCAGCACACAAGGGGGATTGGAGACCCAGTACTTC. Protein: CASSTQGGLETQYF.